The next 5 T cell receptor beta chains were all read from a single sample in a study of T cell responses to AZD1222 COVID-19 vaccine. TCRdb's copy holds only in-frame clones and misses some; the assay was immunoSEQ multiplex PCR. The top ten clones hold about 14% of a sample with more than 85,000 clones, 65% to 85% of them seen once. The starting material was peripheral blood, obtained 28 days after the second AZD1222 dose. The receptors were gathered from an adult who received the AZD1222 COVID-19 vaccine.

This clone has just a few counts. The genes are TRBV21-1 and TRBJ1-1. TRBV21-1 is assigned pseudogene status. CDR3 length equals 15 residues. DNA for the CDR3: TGTGCCAGCAGCAAAGAACCGGGAGGGAGCACTGAAGCTTTCTTT. This translates into CASSKEPGGSTEAFF.

This chain uses TRBV19 with TRBJ2-1; D is unclear. Trimming took off 0 bases at V and 3 bases at J, with 9 bases between the two ends. This CDR3 comprises 15 residues. CDR1 and CDR2 (germline): LNHDA, SQIVND (reference sequence). CDR3 nucleotides: TGTGCCAGTAGTATAGATCTGGGCAGCTACAATGAGCAGTTCTTC. It encodes CASSIDLGSYNEQFF.

CDR3: CASSQISTDTQYF. CDR3 coding DNA: TGTGCCAGCAGTCAGATTAGCACAGATACGCAGTATTTT. This chain uses TRBV7-2 with TRBJ2-3; no firm D call. The CDR3 consists of 13 residues. V was clipped by 6 bases and J by 0 bases, with 7 bases between them. Per the germline V gene, CDR1 is SGHTA and CDR2 is FQGNSA.

The chain recombines TRBV7-3 with TRBJ2-1; the match to TRBD2 covers 13 bases. Losses at the gene ends were 5 bases for V and 7 bases for J; bases not matched to a gene: 5. CDR1 is SGHTA, CDR2 FQGTGA, per germline. This CDR3 contains 15 residues. The CDR3 bases are TGTGCCAGCAGCCAAGGGACTAGCGGGAATAATGAGCAGTTCTTC. It translates to CASSQGTSGNNEQFF. Full variable domain (rest looked up from reference TRBV7-3 and TRBJ2-1): GAGVSQTPSNKVTEKGKYVELRCDPISGHTALYWYRQSLGQGPEFLIYFQGTGAADDSGLPNDRFFAVRPEGSVSTLKIQRTERGDSAVYLCASSQGTSGNNEQFFGPGTRLTVL.

The rearrangement uses TRBV5-5 and TRBJ1-1, with D hard to call. The germline CDR1 and CDR2 sequences are SGHKS and YYEKEE (reference sequence). V was cut by 0 bases and J by 6 bases, with 12 bases left in between. The CDR3 covers 14 residues. The CDR3: CASSLGGVRSEAFF. CDR3 in DNA: TGTGCCAGCAGCTTGGGGGGAGTCAGATCTGAAGCTTTCTTT.